Below, 27 T cell receptor beta chains from the same sample are listed, as sequenced in a study of blood T cell repertoires in COVID-19. Libraries were prepared by immunoSEQ multiplex PCR; TCRdb keeps only in-frame clonotypes and omits some of them. The sample carries under 300,000 clones, over 80% recorded once. The sequenced sample was PBMCs or T cells enriched from blood (not recorded which). These receptors were taken from a woman between 40 and 50 years old who had been exposed to COVID-19.

This chain links TRBV28 with TRBJ1-3; weak D call: TRBD1 (6 bases). Trimming pared 6 bases from V and 0 bases from J, leaving 12 bases between. CDR3 size: 15 residues. From germline, CDR1 is MDHEN and CDR2 SYDVKM. The CDR3 loop is CASRETGPSGNTIYF. CDR3 coding DNA: TGTGCCAGCAGAGAGACAGGACCCTCTGGAAACACCATATATTTT. The variable domain in full, completed from reference TRBV28 and TRBJ1-3, reads DVKVTQSSRYLVKRTGEKVFLECVQDMDHENMFWYRQDPGLGLRLIYFSYDVKMKEKGDIPEGYSVSREKKERFSLILESASTNQTSMYLCASRETGPSGNTIYFGEGSWLTVV.

The chain employs TRBV28 and TRBJ1-2, with unresolved D. Trimming stripped 10 bases from V and 6 bases from J, with 12 bases between. In germline, CDR1 is MDHEN, CDR2 SYDVKM. The CDR3 loop spans 11 amino acids. The CDR3 spells CATTGGHGYTF. CDR3 coding DNA: TGTGCCACCACCGGAGGGCATGGCTACACCTTC.

This clone showed up just once. The rearrangement links TRBV7-3 to TRBJ2-1; 14 positions match TRBD2. The CDR3 runs to 16 residues. The germline gives CDR1 SGHTA, CDR2 FQGTGA. With 5 bases clipped from V and 4 bases from J, the junction kept 4 bases outside the gene matches. CDR3 sequence reads: CASSARLAGGYNEQFF. The CDR3 region has the DNA TGTGCCAGCAGCGCCCGACTAGCGGGAGGGTACAATGAGCAGTTCTTC.

The chain couples TRBV6-2 or TRBV6-3 to TRBJ2-3; TRBD1 is a possible D gene (6 bases). Germline CDR1 and CDR2: MNHEY and SVGEGT. V lost 4 bases, J lost 2 bases, and 10 bases lay in between. The CDR3 runs to 14 residues. DNA for the CDR3: TGTGCCAGCAGTTGGAGGACAGTCACAGATACGCAGTATTTT. Translated: CASSWRTVTDTQYF.

The chain carries TRBV4-1 and TRBJ2-2; D not certain. Germline V gene sequence: CDR1 MGHRA, CDR2 YSYEKL. V was shortened by 4 bases and J by 7 bases, with 7 bases between the two germline ends. The CDR3 covers 12 residues. CDR3 loop: CASSPKYGELFF. The CDR3, as DNA: TGCGCCAGCAGCCCTAAGTACGGGGAGCTGTTTTTT.

The chain recombines TRBV29-1 with TRBJ2-7, with 7 bases aligning to TRBD1. V trimming: 4 bases; J trimming: 4 bases; junction bases outside the gene matches: 1. CDR1 SQVTM and CDR2 ANQGSEA come from the germline V gene. The CDR3 loop spans 11 amino acids. The CDR3 coding sequence is TGCAGCGTTGGGGACAGATACGAGCAGTACGTC. Translation: CSVGDRYEQYV.

CDR3: CASAKHTGELFF. The CDR3, as DNA: TGTGCCAGCGCTAAACACACCGGGGAGCTGTTTTTT. V is TRBV6-4 and J is TRBJ2-2; D gene ambiguous. The CDR3 totals 12 residues. CDR1 and CDR2 from the germline V gene are MRHNA and SNTAGT. The ends were cut back, 8 bases at V and 3 bases at J, with 7 bases in the middle.

The count of this clone is one. The chain links TRBV28 to TRBJ1-2; 8 nucleotides line up with TRBD1. Unmatched junction bases numbered 11, after V lost 4 bases and J lost 1 base. CDR1 is MDHEN, CDR2 SYDVKM, per germline. The CDR3 extends over 17 amino acids. The DNA of the CDR3 is TGTGCCAGCAGTTCAGCCGGGACAGGACCTCTTAACTATGGCTACACCTTC. Residues: CASSSAGTGPLNYGYTF.

V is TRBV11-3 and J is TRBJ2-3; 8 nucleotides agree with TRBD2. CDR3 length equals 19 residues. V dropped 2 bases and J dropped 2; count of bases not matched to a gene: 15. Germline V CDR1 and CDR2: SGHNT, YENEEA. In DNA, the CDR3 is TGTGCCAGCAGCTTAATCCGTTCGTTAACTAGCGGTAACACAGATACGCAGTATTTT. Its translation is CASSLIRSLTSGNTDTQYF.

This chain links TRBV7-9 with TRBJ1-4; no clear D. The CDR3 totals 14 residues. The germline V gene has CDR1 SEHNR and CDR2 FQNEAQ (reference sequence). V was pared by 5 bases and J by 11 bases, with 18 bases between. CDR3 in amino acids: CASSPNELMRKLFF. Written as DNA, the CDR3 is TGTGCCAGCAGCCCCAATGAGTTAATGAGGAAACTGTTTTTT.

This sequence joins TRBV27 and TRBJ2-5; D unclear. CDR1 and CDR2 (germline): MNHEY, SMNVEV (reference sequence). The CDR3 is made up of 14 amino acids. Trimming shortened V by 5 bases and J by 0 bases, and 10 bases separated the two germline ends. The CDR3 reads CASSRDSNQETQYF. As DNA, the CDR3 is TGTGCCAGCAGTAGAGACTCGAACCAAGAGACCCAGTACTTC.

This clone was seen only once. The rearrangement links TRBV6-5 to TRBJ2-3, with TRBD1 matching over 8 bases. The CDR3 contains 15 residues. Trimming removed 5 bases from V and 3 bases from J; junction bases left unmatched: 7. Germline CDR1 and CDR2: MNHEY and SVGAGI. The CDR3 DNA follows: TGTGCCAGCAGTACTCGGGACAGGTCTACAGATACGCAGTATTTT. It translates to CASSTRDRSTDTQYF.

CDR3 in amino acids: CASSPGLAGSSSEQYV. CDR3 bases: TGTGCCAGCAGCCCCGGACTAGCGGGTTCTTCCTCCGAGCAGTACGTC. The rearrangement uses TRBV5-1 and TRBJ2-7; 11 bases line up with TRBD2. CDR1 is SGHRS, CDR2 YFSETQ, per germline. The CDR3 runs 16 residues.

The rearrangement joins TRBV7-9 to TRBJ2-2; 9 bases match TRBD1. V was clipped by 5 bases and J by 6 bases; unmatched bases: 4. CDR3 length: 14 residues. Germline V CDR1 and CDR2: SEHNR, FQNEAQ (reference sequence). CDR3 nucleotides: TGTGCCAGCAGCCGGGGACAGGGAGCCGGGGAGCTGTTTTTT. Its translation: CASSRGQGAGELFF.

This clone was recorded once. This sequence joins TRBV27 and TRBJ1-6; D is undetermined. Germline CDR1 and CDR2: MNHEY and SMNVEV (reference sequence). V was trimmed by 8 bases and J by 6 bases, leaving 14 bases between them. The CDR3 is made up of 14 amino acids. The DNA of the CDR3 is TGTGCCAGCTGCGTTGAGGGCGGTAATTCACCCCTCCACTTT. Translated: CASCVEGGNSPLHF.

The CDR3 DNA is TGTGCCAGCAGCCGTGACGGGGTTAGCAATCAGCCCCAGCATTTT. Translated, it gives CASSRDGVSNQPQHF. The gene calls are TRBV5-5 and TRBJ1-5; the D is unclear. This CDR3 spans 15 amino acids. Per germline, CDR1 SGHKS and CDR2 YYEKEE (reference sequence). V dropped 4 bases and J dropped 0 bases, with 11 bases sitting between them.

The chain joins TRBV4-1 to TRBJ1-3; D uncertain. The CDR3 extends over 13 amino acids. The germline V and J ends were trimmed by 4 bases and 5 bases, with 9 bases remaining between them. CDR1 is MGHRA, CDR2 YSYEKL, per germline. CDR3 DNA sequence: TGCGCCAGCAGCCCCCTATTACGAAACACCATATATTTT. Translated: CASSPLLRNTIYF.

This rearrangement joins TRBV6-2 or TRBV6-3 to TRBJ1-1, with 11 bases matching TRBD1. V was clipped by 5 bases and J by 5 bases; unmatched bases: 4. The CDR3 totals 14 residues. CDR1 MNHEY and CDR2 SVGEGT come from the germline V gene. CDR3 nucleotides: TGTGCCAGCAGTACGGACAGGGGGCGGACTGAAGCTTTCTTT. Amino acid sequence: CASSTDRGRTEAFF.

V usage is TRBV2 and J usage is TRBJ2-5; possibly TRBD1 for D (5 bases). Germline V gene sequence: CDR1 SNHLY, CDR2 FYNNEI. The CDR3 is made up of 16 amino acids. The germline V and J ends were trimmed by 6 bases and 1 base, with 18 bases remaining between them. CDR3 sequence: CASRDDRKLSQETQYF. In nucleotides, the CDR3 is TGTGCCAGCAGAGACGACAGAAAACTTTCCCAAGAGACCCAGTACTTC.

The chain combines TRBV5-4 with TRBJ2-7; 8 bases are a match to TRBD2. The CDR3 totals 14 residues. From germline, CDR1 is SGHNT and CDR2 YYREEE (reference sequence). J gave up 6 bases and V 4 bases, and 9 bases lay outside the gene matches. CDR3 loop: CASSERAGAGEQYV. In nucleotides, the CDR3 is TGTGCCAGCAGCGAGAGAGCGGGAGCAGGCGAGCAGTACGTC.

The chain joins TRBV28 to TRBJ2-7; TRBD1 aligns across 9 bases. The CDR3 covers 15 residues. The V segment lost 4 bases and the J segment 2 bases; nucleotides outside the gene matches: 6. Germline lookup yields CDR1 MDHEN and CDR2 SYDVKM. CDR3 in DNA: TGTGCCAGCAGTTCAGCCGGGACAGGGCCCTACGAGCAGTACTTC. Amino acid sequence: CASSSAGTGPYEQYF.

The V and J genes are TRBV19 and TRBJ2-1; D gene unclear. Per the germline V gene, CDR1 is LNHDA and CDR2 is SQIVND (reference sequence). The CDR3 contains 13 residues. The V end lost 3 bases, the J end lost 7 bases, and 10 bases lay between the germline ends. The CDR3 spells CASSMVLGNEQFF. The CDR3 nucleotides are TGTGCCAGTAGTATGGTTCTAGGAAATGAGCAGTTCTTC. Variable domain in full (rest from reference TRBV19 and TRBJ2-1): DGGITQSPKYLFRKEGQNVTLSCEQNLNHDAMYWYRQDPGQGLRLIYYSQIVNDFQKGDIAEGYSVSREKKESFPLTVTSAQKNPTAFYLCASSMVLGNEQFFGPGTRLTVL.

The V gene is TRBV6-2 or TRBV6-3, the J gene TRBJ1-6, with a tentative D call TRBD1 (5 bases). From germline, CDR1 is MNHEY and CDR2 SVGEGT. The CDR3 has 14 residues. V was pared by 3 bases and J by 10 bases, with 13 bases between. The CDR3 is CASSYRQGSSPLHF. Here the CDR3 DNA reads TGTGCCAGCAGTTATCGGCAGGGAAGCTCACCCCTCCACTTT.

The chain joins TRBV6-5 to TRBJ1-5; 7 bases align to TRBD1. The germline CDR1 and CDR2 sequences are MNHEY and SVGAGI. After removal of 0 bases from V and 1 base from J, the junction contained 0 bases not matched to a gene. The CDR3 totals 15 residues. The CDR3 reads CASSYSGGSNQPQHF. Here the CDR3 DNA reads TGTGCCAGCAGTTACTCAGGGGGCAGCAATCAGCCCCAGCATTTT.

The gene calls are TRBV5-1 and TRBJ1-5; TRBD1 agrees at 10 bases. Germline loops: CDR1 SGHRS, CDR2 YFSETQ. The CDR3 loop spans 15 amino acids. Trimming took 2 bases from V and 7 from J; bases not matched to a gene: 6. This CDR3 reads CASSLTGQGSQPQHF. CDR3 in DNA: TGCGCCAGCAGCTTAACGGGACAGGGGTCCCAGCCCCAGCATTTT.

This clone was seen just once. The chain uses TRBV18 and TRBJ2-2; TRBD2 matches 7 bases. V dropped 3 bases and J dropped 8; count of bases not matched to a gene: 3. The CDR3 is made up of 13 amino acids. The germline V gene has CDR1 KGHSH and CDR2 LQKENI. The CDR3 region is CASSPLAVGELFF. The DNA of the CDR3 is TGTGCCAGCTCACCTCTAGCGGTTGGGGAGCTGTTTTTT.

This chain connects TRBV4-1 to TRBJ2-5, with 14 positions matching TRBD2. Germline-derived CDR1 and CDR2 are MGHRA and YSYEKL. The CDR3 extends over 18 amino acids. The ends lost 1 base at V and 1 base at J; junction bases unmatched: 5. The CDR3: CASSQGTSGGRSQETQYF. The CDR3 nucleotides read TGCGCCAGCAGCCAAGGGACTAGCGGGGGGAGATCCCAAGAGACCCAGTACTTC.